The 18 T cell receptor beta chains presented below share a single source sample, sequenced in a study of low-dose radiotherapy and immunotherapy resistance in tumors. Alpha and beta chains were covered, as first-strand cDNA relied on TRAV- and TRBV-specific primers. PCR amplification of the TCRs was performed with Phusion for 15 to 25 PCR cycles, and it relied on a constant-region primer together with a V-primer adapter. Via MiXCR, TCRdb re-called the reads, giving one row per CDR3 protein. In the table there are around 13,000 distinct CDR3 sequences, 60% of which are singletons. The receptor set was obtained from a human donor with advanced metastatic prostate, ovarian, gallbladder or colorectal cancer (not recorded which). This table probably holds off-target reads from a library built for another chain.

The chain combines TRBV6-1 with TRBJ2-1; TRBD2 aligns across 15 bases. J gave up 4 bases and V 6 bases, and 16 bases lay outside the gene matches. Germline lookup yields CDR1 MNHNS and CDR2 SASEGT. The CDR3 extends over 20 amino acids. The CDR3 region has the DNA TGTGCCAGCAGGTCCAGGGGCTCCGGACTAGCGGGAGGGCGGTACAATGAGCAGTTCTTC. Translating gives CASRSRGSGLAGGRYNEQFF.

This clonotype has a handful of counts. The chain combines TRBV28 with TRBJ2-3, with D hard to call. The length of the CDR3 is 11 residues. The V and J ends lost 5 bases and 3 bases respectively, with 3 bases between them. The germline V gene encodes CDR1 MDHEN and CDR2 SYDVKM. CDR3 residues: CASSRTDTQYF. Here the CDR3 DNA reads TGTGCCAGCAGTCGAACAGATACGCAGTATTTT.

This clonotype was counted a few times. V and J are TRBV28 and TRBJ1-3; TRBD1 matches 7 bases. Germline CDR1 is MDHEN and CDR2 is SYDVKM. The CDR3 runs to 13 residues. The V gene end was trimmed by 6 bases and the J gene end by 3 bases; junction bases not matched to a gene: 2. The CDR3 DNA is TGTGCCAGCAGGCGGGACAGTGGAAACACCATATATTTT. Residues: CASRRDSGNTIYF.

The chain recombines TRBV20-1 with TRBJ2-4, with D hard to call. The V gene's germline CDR1 is DFQATT and CDR2 SNEGSKA (reference sequence). V shed 1 base and J shed 8 bases, with 9 bases lying between them. The CDR3 contains 12 residues. CDR3 sequence reads: CSARGTTDIQYF. The CDR3, as DNA: TGCAGTGCTAGAGGGACGACGGACATTCAGTACTTC.

The chain employs TRBV11-2 and TRBJ2-5; no definite D call. This CDR3 contains 12 residues. V was trimmed by 1 base and J by 1 base, leaving 1 base between them. Germline V lookup: CDR1 SGHAT, CDR2 FQNNGV. The DNA for the CDR3 is TGTGCCAGCAGCTTAGTCCAAGAGACCCAGTACTTC. Translation: CASSLVQETQYF.

The chain recombines TRBV19 with TRBJ1-6; D possibly corresponds to TRBD1 (5 bases). The CDR3 runs 14 residues. Germline CDR1 reads LNHDA; CDR2 reads SQIVND (reference sequence). Trimming removed 7 bases from V and 4 bases from J, with 11 bases in between. CDR3 DNA: TGTGCCAGTACCTTGGGACGGTATAATTCACCCCTCCACTTT. Translation gives CASTLGRYNSPLHF.

This clonotype was observed a handful of times. The gene calls are TRBV29-1 and TRBJ2-3; D is undetermined. The V gene's germline CDR1 is SQVTM and CDR2 ANQGSEA. The V and J ends lost 6 bases and 0 bases respectively, with 7 bases between them. The CDR3 loop spans 12 amino acids. CDR3 region: CSVGLSTDTQYF. The CDR3, as DNA: TGCAGCGTCGGGCTAAGCACAGATACGCAGTATTTT.

Only a few counts were recorded for this clonotype. The J gene is TRBJ2-1, the V gene TRBV5-4; TRBD1 agrees at 7 bases. The CDR3 sequence is 15 residues long. From germline, CDR1 is SGHNT and CDR2 YYREEE (reference sequence). V was clipped by 0 bases and J by 4 bases; unmatched bases: 4. The CDR3 DNA reads as TGTGCCAGCAGCTTGGGAGGGACAGTGTACAATGAGCAGTTCTTC. Translated: CASSLGGTVYNEQFF.

The V and J genes are TRBV20-1 and TRBJ2-5; D gene unclear. The CDR3 has 9 residues. The germline gives CDR1 DFQATT, CDR2 SNEGSKA (reference sequence). The V and J ends lost 7 bases and 4 bases respectively, with 4 bases between them. CDR3 sequence: CSVGETQYF. The CDR3 nucleotides are TGCAGTGTGGGAGAGACCCAGTACTTC.

CDR3 amino acids: CASSGGLAGHEQFF. For the CDR3, the DNA is TGCGCCAGCAGCGGGGGACTAGCGGGACATGAGCAGTTCTTC. The gene calls are TRBV5-1 and TRBJ2-1; 13 bases line up with TRBD2. Germline loops: CDR1 SGHRS, CDR2 YFSETQ. The V gene end was trimmed by 4 bases and the J gene end by 8 bases; junction bases not matched to a gene: 3. The CDR3 is 14 amino acids.

This chain links TRBV6-6 with TRBJ1-2; no reliable D call. V lost 0 bases, J lost 2 bases, and 10 bases lay in between. The CDR3 consists of 15 residues. Germline CDR1 is MNHNY and CDR2 is SVGAGI (reference sequence). CDR3 DNA sequence: TGTGCCAGCAGTTACTCCGACCTTTCGAACTATGGCTACACCTTC. Translating it yields CASSYSDLSNYGYTF.

The V call is TRBV6-2 or TRBV6-3, the J call TRBJ2-7; 9 bases fit TRBD2. The CDR3 spans 15 residues. The germline CDR1 and CDR2 sequences are MNHEY and SVGEGT. The junction had 4 bases not matched to a gene; V was cut back by 2 bases and J by 2 bases. CDR3 region: CASSYGGGGAYEQYF. CDR3 DNA sequence: TGTGCCAGCAGTTACGGGGGCGGGGGGGCCTACGAGCAGTACTTC.

The chain couples TRBV2 to TRBJ2-3, with TRBD2 as a possible D gene (7 bases). The CDR3 contains 16 residues. V was cut by 5 bases and J by 4 bases, with 19 bases left in between. Germline CDR1 is SNHLY and CDR2 is FYNNEI. DNA for the CDR3: TGTGCCAGCAGTTCATGGGGGGGGCGGGGCTCAGATACGCAGTATTTT. Amino acid sequence: CASSSWGGRGSDTQYF. Full variable domain (rest looked up from reference TRBV2 and TRBJ2-3): EPEVTQTPSHQVTQMGQEVILRCVPISNHLYFYWYRQILGQKVEFLVSFYNNEISEKSEIFDDQFSVERPDGSNFTLKIRSTKLEDSAMYFCASSSWGGRGSDTQYFGPGTRLTVL.

Only a few counts were recorded for this clonotype. The junction and the germline gene differ at one end; a read error may be behind it. The chain carries TRBV6-2 or TRBV6-3 and TRBJ2-1; the D gene is possibly TRBD2 (6 bases). The CDR3 is 17 amino acids. Germline V gives CDR1 MNHEY, CDR2 SVGEGT. The CDR3 DNA follows: TGTGCCAGCAGTTACTCGTTTAGCGGAAAACCCTACGATGAGCAGTTCTTC. Its protein product is CASSYSFSGKPYDEQFF.

This sequence joins TRBV29-1 and TRBJ1-5; TRBD1 matches 9 bases. This CDR3 contains 15 residues. Trimming at V came to 6 bases and at J to 4 bases, leaving 10 bases not matched to a gene. Germline CDR1 is SQVTM and CDR2 is ANQGSEA. CDR3 nucleotides: TGCAGCGTGGCCCAGGCCGGGACAGGGAATCAGCCCCAGCATTTT. This codes for CSVAQAGTGNQPQHF.

The genes are TRBV18 and TRBJ1-1, with a possible D match to TRBD1 (6 bases). V lost 2 bases and J lost 6, with 16 bases in between. Germline loops: CDR1 KGHSH, CDR2 LQKENI. The CDR3 runs to 15 residues. The CDR3 spells CASSPGRQEIAEAFF. CDR3 coding DNA: TGTGCCAGCTCACCAGGACGACAGGAAATCGCTGAAGCTTTCTTT.

The chain recombines TRBV4-3 with TRBJ2-1, with 12 bases that match TRBD2. Germline V gene sequence: CDR1 LGHNA, CDR2 YSLEER. This CDR3 comprises 18 residues. Trimming removed 0 bases from V and 9 bases from J; junction bases left unmatched: 12. The CDR3 sequence is CASSQDGSSSGRAGEQFF. The CDR3 DNA reads as TGCGCCAGCAGCCAAGATGGATCATCTAGCGGGAGGGCCGGTGAGCAGTTCTTC.

This clonotype was recorded a few times. The chain recombines TRBV11-2 with TRBJ2-5; perhaps TRBD2 as D (5 bases). This CDR3 has 16 amino acids. The germline V and J ends were trimmed by 5 bases and 5 bases, with 21 bases remaining between them. The germline V gene has CDR1 SGHAT and CDR2 FQNNGV. This chain's CDR3 is CASSPLRGLLGETQYF. The CDR3 region has the DNA TGTGCCAGCAGCCCCCTTCGAGGGCTCCTTGGGGAGACCCAGTACTTC.